This T cell receptor beta chain was found in a study of blood T cell repertoires in COVID-19. Study-level information: T cells, B-cell-depleted T cells, or PBMCs provided the cDNA or gDNA that served as material.

This clone came up once. Libraries were prepared by immunoSEQ multiplex PCR; TCRdb keeps only in-frame clonotypes and omits some of them. The data show 150,000 or so clones, about 90% seen once. Between the trimmed V and J ends, which lost 3 bases and 4 bases, there was a span of 3 bases. This CDR3 has 12 residues. Germline V gene data show CDR1 as MNHEY and CDR2 as SMNVEV (reference sequence). The sample was peripheral blood. This clonotype was obtained from a man aged 50 or older with acute or convalescent COVID-19. This chain joins TRBV27 and TRBJ2-2, with D unclear. This CDR3 is CASSFRTGELFF. CDR3 bases: TGTGCCAGCAGTTTCCGCACCGGGGAGCTGTTTTTT.